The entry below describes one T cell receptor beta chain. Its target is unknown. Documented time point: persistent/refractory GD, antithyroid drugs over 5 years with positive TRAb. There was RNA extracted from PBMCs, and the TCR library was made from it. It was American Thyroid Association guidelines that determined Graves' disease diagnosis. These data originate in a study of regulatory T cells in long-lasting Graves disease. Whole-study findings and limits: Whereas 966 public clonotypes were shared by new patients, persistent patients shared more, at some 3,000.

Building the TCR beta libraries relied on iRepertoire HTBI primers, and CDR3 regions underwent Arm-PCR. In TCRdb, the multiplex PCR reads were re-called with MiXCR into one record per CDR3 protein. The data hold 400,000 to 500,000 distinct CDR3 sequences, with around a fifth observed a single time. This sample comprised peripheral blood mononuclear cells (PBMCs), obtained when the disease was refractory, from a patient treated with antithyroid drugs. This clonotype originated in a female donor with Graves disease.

The CDR3 here is CASSLVPSGGGYNEQFF. CDR3 coding DNA: TGCGCCAGCAGCTTGGTGCCTAGCGGGGGGGGTTACAATGAGCAGTTCTTC. J is TRBJ2-1 and V is TRBV5-1, with 12 bases aligning to TRBD2. V dropped 0 bases and J dropped 4; count of bases not matched to a gene: 5. CDR1 is SGHRS, CDR2 YFSETQ, per germline. The CDR3 runs 17 residues. Filled out from reference TRBV5-1 and TRBJ2-1, the complete variable domain reads KAGVTQTPRYLIKTRGQQVTLSCSPISGHRSVSWYQQTPGQGLQFLFEYFSETQRNKGNFPGRFSGRQFSNSRSEMNVSTLELGDSALYLCASSLVPSGGGYNEQFFGPGTRLTVL.